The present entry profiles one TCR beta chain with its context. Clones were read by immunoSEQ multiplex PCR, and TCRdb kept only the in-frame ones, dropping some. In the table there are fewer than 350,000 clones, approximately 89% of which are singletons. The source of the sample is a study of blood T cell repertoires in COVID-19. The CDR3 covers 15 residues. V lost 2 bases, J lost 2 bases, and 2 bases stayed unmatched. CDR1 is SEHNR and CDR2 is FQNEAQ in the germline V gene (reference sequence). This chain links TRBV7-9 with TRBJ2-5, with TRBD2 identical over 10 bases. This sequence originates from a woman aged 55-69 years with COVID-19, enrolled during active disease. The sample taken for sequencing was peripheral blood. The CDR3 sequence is CASSLTSGVQETQYF. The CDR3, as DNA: TGTGCCAGCAGCTTAACTAGCGGGGTTCAAGAGACCCAGTACTTC.